A selection of T cell receptor beta chains follows, all from one sample in a study of siplizumab effects on memory and regulatory T cells. Sequenced by immunoSEQ multiplex PCR; TCRdb stores in-frame clones only, minus some. The sample shows some 100,000 clones, 85% to 95% of them seen only once. Sample: non-Treg CD4+ T cells sorted from blood. The receptors here all came from a human donor in good health. Each CDR3 is given without its conserved first and last residue. Clone size is given for some rows only: seen once, a few or many times, or a class if the clone is expanded.

-,TRBV4-1,TRBJ2-3,ASSHTGTSGTTGTQY
-,TRBV5-6,TRBJ1-2,ASSKGQGFNYGYT
once,TRBV6-1,TRBJ1-2,ASSEVRQGGYT
once,TRBV5-4,TRBJ1-3,ASSKAGGATNTIY
-,TRBV2,TRBJ2-5,ASLRQGKETQY
-,TRBV7-9,TRBJ1-4,ASSLDRDIFEKLF
-,TRBV6-1,TRBJ2-3,ASSEVDTQY
once,TRBV6-1,TRBJ2-1,ASGLAGYNEQF
-,TRBV4-1,TRBJ2-5,ASSPLGRERWETQY
once,TRBV2,TRBJ2-1,ASSYGTSGYNEQF
-,TRBV19,TRBJ2-1,ASSMGDGEQF
-,TRBV5-1,TRBJ2-2,ASGHSGTTNTGELF
-,TRBV30,TRBJ1-1,AWTPRESRAF
-,TRBV19,TRBJ2-1,ASSPPDRENEQF
-,TRBV7-2,TRBJ2-7,ASSSVDRAPSYSYEQY
-,TRBV18,TRBJ2-1,ASSPAALTSGRVDNEQF
-,TRBV30,TRBJ1-5,AWSVEGWVGQPQH
-,TRBV5-1,TRBJ1-3,ASSLVAGGGNTIY
-,TRBV10-2,TRBJ2-3,ASLAGGTDTQY
once,TRBV7-2,TRBJ2-1,ASSLDGTYNEQF
-,TRBV5-1,TRBJ1-3,ASSFATGTTGNTIY
-,TRBV27,TRBJ2-7,ASSLFGGAGAYEQY
-,TRBV6-6,TRBJ2-6,ASSYPGSGRSNVLT
once,TRBV7-9,TRBJ2-4,ASSSDTSGGGPIQY
-,TRBV7-2,TRBJ2-2,ASSLWSLAGELF
-,TRBV5-1,TRBJ1-1,ASSPMGGTMNTEAF
-,TRBV2,TRBJ1-5,ASSVSRNQPQH
-,TRBV7-7,TRBJ2-1,ASSEQPGLAFTEQF
-,TRBV5-1,TRBJ2-5,ASSLVRQSETQY
once,TRBV5-1,TRBJ1-2,ASSQGTGFQNYGYT
-,TRBV6-1,TRBJ1-2,ASSEGQGAYYGYT
-,TRBV19,TRBJ2-1,ASSILGGWEGRNEQF
-,TRBV6-6,TRBJ1-4,ASSYSTGVSNEKLF
once,TRBV4-1,TRBJ1-2,ASSQVQGHYGYT
-,TRBV25-1,TRBJ1-2,ANEGLLCYDYGYT
-,TRBV19,TRBJ1-2,ASSPLLGQGADYGYT
few,TRBV10-3,TRBJ2-5,AIRTSGETQY
-,TRBV2,TRBJ2-7,ASSERLAGGPYEQY
once,TRBV19,TRBJ2-3,ASSVPGDLGTDTQY
-,TRBV5-1,TRBJ2-2,ASSFRGPTGELF
-,TRBV18,TRBJ2-7,ASSPRGSVPHEQY
-,TRBV7-4,TRBJ2-6,ASSVGCSSQSRANVLT
-,TRBV6-1,TRBJ2-1,ASSEGTGTYNEQF
-,TRBV10-2,TRBJ2-1,ASSEFGLAGFDEQF
-,TRBV2,TRBJ1-5,ASRGQGVQPQH
-,TRBV19,TRBJ1-3,ASTGTGRLVSGNTIY
-,TRBV19,TRBJ1-5,ASSSSPGREQPQH
medium-sized,TRBV27,TRBJ2-2,ASSLYPTAGGELF
-,TRBV4-2,TRBJ2-5,ASSRGAGDQETQY
once,TRBV12-5,TRBJ2-7,ASGLVRGSYEQY
-,TRBV19,TRBJ2-2,ASSLGLAGGRGELF
-,TRBV5-1,TRBJ1-2,ASSPTGREGYT
-,TRBV6-1,TRBJ2-5,ASGGHGETQY
-,TRBV29-1,TRBJ2-3,SVDLTVSTDTQY
-,TRBV28,TRBJ2-2,ASSLWGLAGGPGELF
once,TRBV10-2,TRBJ2-7,ASKTENYEQY